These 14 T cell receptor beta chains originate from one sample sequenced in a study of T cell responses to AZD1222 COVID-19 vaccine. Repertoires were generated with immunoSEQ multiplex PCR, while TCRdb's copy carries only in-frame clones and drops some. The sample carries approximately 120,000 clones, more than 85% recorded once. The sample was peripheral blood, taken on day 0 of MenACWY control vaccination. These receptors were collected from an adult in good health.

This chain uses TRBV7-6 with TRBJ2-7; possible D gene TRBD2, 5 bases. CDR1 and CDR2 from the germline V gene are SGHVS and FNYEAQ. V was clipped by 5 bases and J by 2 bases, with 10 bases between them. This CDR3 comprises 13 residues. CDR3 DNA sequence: TGTGCCAGCAGCCCCGGGAAAACCTACGAGCAGTACTTC. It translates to CASSPGKTYEQYF. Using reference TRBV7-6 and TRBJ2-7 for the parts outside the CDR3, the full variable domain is GAGVSQSPRYKVTKRGQDVALRCDPISGHVSLYWYRQALGQGPEFLTYFNYEAQQDKSGLPNDRFSAERPEGSISTLTIQRTEQRDSAMYRCASSPGKTYEQYFGPGTRLTVT.

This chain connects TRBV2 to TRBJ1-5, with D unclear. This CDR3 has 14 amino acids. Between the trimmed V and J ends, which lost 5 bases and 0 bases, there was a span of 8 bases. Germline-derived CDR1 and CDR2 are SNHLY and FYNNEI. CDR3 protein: CASSTRASNQPQHF. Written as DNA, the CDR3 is TGTGCCAGCAGTACTCGAGCTAGCAATCAGCCCCAGCATTTT.

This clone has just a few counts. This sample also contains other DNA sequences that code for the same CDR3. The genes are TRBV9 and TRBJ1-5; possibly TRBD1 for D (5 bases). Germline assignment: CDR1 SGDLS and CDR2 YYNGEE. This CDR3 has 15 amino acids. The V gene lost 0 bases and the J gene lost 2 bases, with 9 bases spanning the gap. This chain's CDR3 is CASSVDGGGNQPQHF. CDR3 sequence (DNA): TGTGCCAGCAGCGTAGACGGGGGAGGCAATCAGCCCCAGCATTTT. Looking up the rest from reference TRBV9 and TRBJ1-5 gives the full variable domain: DSGVTQTPKHLITATGQRVTLRCSPRSGDLSVYWYQQSLDQGLQFLIQYYNGEERAKGNILERFSAQQFPDLHSELNLSSLELGDSALYFCASSVDGGGNQPQHFGDGTRLSIL.

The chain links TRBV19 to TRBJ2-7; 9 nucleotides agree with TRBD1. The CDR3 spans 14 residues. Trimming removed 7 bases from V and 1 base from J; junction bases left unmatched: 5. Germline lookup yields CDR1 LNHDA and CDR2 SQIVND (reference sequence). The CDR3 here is CASTRDRDSYEQYF. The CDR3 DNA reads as TGTGCCAGTACCCGGGACAGGGATTCCTACGAGCAGTACTTC.

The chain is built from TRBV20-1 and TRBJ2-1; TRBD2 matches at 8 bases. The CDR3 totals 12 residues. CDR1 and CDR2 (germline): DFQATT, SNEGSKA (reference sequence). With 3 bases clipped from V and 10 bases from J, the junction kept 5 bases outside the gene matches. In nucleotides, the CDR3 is TGCAGTGCTAGTTCGCCTAGCGGGGAGCAGTTCTTC. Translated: CSASSPSGEQFF.

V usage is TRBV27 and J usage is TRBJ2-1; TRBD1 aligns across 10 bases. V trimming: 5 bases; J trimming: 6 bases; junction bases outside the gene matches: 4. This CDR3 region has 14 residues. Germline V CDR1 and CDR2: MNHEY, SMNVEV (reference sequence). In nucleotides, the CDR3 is TGTGCCAGCAGTACCGGGACAGGGGTCAATGAGCAGTTCTTC. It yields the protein CASSTGTGVNEQFF.

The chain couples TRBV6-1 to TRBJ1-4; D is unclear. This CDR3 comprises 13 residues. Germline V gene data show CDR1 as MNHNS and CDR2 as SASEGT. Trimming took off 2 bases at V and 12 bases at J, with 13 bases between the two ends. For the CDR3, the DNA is TGTGCCAGCAGTGAATTGAAGGGTGGGGAACTGTTTTTT. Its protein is CASSELKGGELFF.

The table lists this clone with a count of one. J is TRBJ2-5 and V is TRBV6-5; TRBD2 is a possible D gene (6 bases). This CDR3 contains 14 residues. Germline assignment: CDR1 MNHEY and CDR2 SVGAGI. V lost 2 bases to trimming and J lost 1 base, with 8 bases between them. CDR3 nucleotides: TGTGCCAGCAGTTACGGGGGGAGCCAAGAGACCCAGTACTTC. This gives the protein CASSYGGSQETQYF.

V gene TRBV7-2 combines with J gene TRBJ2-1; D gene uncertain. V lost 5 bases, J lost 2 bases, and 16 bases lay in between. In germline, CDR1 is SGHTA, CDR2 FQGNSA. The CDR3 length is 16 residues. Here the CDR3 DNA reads TGTGCCAGCAGCCTGGCTGGGTCTTTCGCCTACAATGAGCAGTTCTTC. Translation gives CASSLAGSFAYNEQFF.

In nucleotides, the CDR3 is TGTGCCAGTAGTATAGATCGCGGCTCTTTCCCCTCTGGAAACACCATATATTTT. Translated: CASSIDRGSFPSGNTIYF. The chain links TRBV19 to TRBJ1-3, with no clear D. The germline V gene has CDR1 LNHDA and CDR2 SQIVND (reference sequence). Deletions cut 0 bases from V and 0 bases from J, with 15 bases between. CDR3 size: 18 residues.

The CDR3 spells CASSSDRDRARVLTF. The CDR3, as DNA: TGTGCCAGCAGCTCTGACCGGGACAGGGCTCGCGTCCTGACTTTC. The V and J genes are TRBV6-5 and TRBJ2-6, with 9 bases fitting TRBD1. CDR3 length equals 15 residues. Germline values: CDR1 MNHEY, CDR2 SVGAGI. V lost 6 bases to trimming and J lost 12 bases; unmatched junction nucleotides: 12.

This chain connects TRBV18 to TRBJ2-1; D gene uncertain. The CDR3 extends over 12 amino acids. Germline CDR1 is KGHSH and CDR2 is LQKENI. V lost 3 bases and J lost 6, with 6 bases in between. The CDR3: CASSPPTNEQFF. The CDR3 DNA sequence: TGTGCCAGCTCACCCCCGACCAATGAGCAGTTCTTC.

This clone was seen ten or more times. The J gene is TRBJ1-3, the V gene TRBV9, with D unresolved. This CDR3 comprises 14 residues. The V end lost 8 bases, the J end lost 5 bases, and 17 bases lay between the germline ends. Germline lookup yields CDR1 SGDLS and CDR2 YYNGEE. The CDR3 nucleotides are TGTGCCAGAACGTTGCAGAGTCGTAGAAACACCATATATTTT. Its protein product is CARTLQSRRNTIYF.

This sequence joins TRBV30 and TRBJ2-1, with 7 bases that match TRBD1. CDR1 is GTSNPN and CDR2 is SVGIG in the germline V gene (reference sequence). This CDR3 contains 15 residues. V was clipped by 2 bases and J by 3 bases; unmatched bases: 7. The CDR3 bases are TGTGCCTGGAGTCCGAGGGACAGAGACTACAATGAGCAGTTCTTC. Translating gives CAWSPRDRDYNEQFF.